Each of the 16 T cell receptor beta chains below was sequenced from the same sample in a study of cytomegalovirus exposure and HLA in healthy donors. The PCR ran on 60 Vbeta and 13 Jbeta primers. Generated by immunoSEQ multiplex PCR, the TCRdb table keeps only in-frame clones and is missing some. The table for this sample gives over 120,000 clones. Specimen: PBMCs. These receptors originate from a male donor in good health and CMV-seronegative.

The chain joins TRBV29-1 to TRBJ2-5; 9 nucleotides align to TRBD2. This CDR3 has 14 amino acids. The germline CDR1 and CDR2 sequences are SQVTM and ANQGSEA. V dropped 7 bases and J dropped 1; count of bases not matched to a gene: 7. The CDR3 DNA is TGCAGCGGATCTCCTAGCGGGGTCCAAGAGACCCAGTACTTC. Its translation is CSGSPSGVQETQYF.

The CDR3 DNA reads as TGTGCCAGTAGTCTAGGACTAGCGGATAGCTCCTACAATGAGCAGTTCTTC. Amino acid sequence: CASSLGLADSSYNEQFF. This chain joins TRBV19 and TRBJ2-1; the match to TRBD2 covers 10 bases. The CDR3 is 17 residues long. V dropped 5 bases and J dropped 0; count of bases not matched to a gene: 7. Germline CDR1 LNHDA, CDR2 SQIVND (reference sequence).

The chain joins TRBV19 to TRBJ1-4; D possibly corresponds to TRBD1 (5 bases). V was cut by 10 bases and J by 10 bases, with 22 bases left in between. This CDR3 region has 14 residues. Germline V gene lookup returns CDR1 LNHDA and CDR2 SQIVND (reference sequence). The CDR3 loop reads CATSQGPNKGKLFF. DNA of the CDR3: TGTGCCACCTCGCAGGGCCCCAACAAGGGAAAACTGTTTTTT.

The chain has TRBV27 and TRBJ1-1, with 8 bases that match TRBD1. The CDR3 is 15 residues long. The ends lost 5 bases at V and 3 bases at J; junction bases unmatched: 8. The germline V gene encodes CDR1 MNHEY and CDR2 SMNVEV (reference sequence). The CDR3 reads CASSPRTGRDTEAFF. Written as DNA, the CDR3 is TGTGCCAGCAGTCCAAGGACAGGGCGGGACACTGAAGCTTTCTTT.

V is TRBV18 and J is TRBJ1-1; D perhaps matches TRBD1 (6 bases). This CDR3 is built from 14 residues. V lost 1 base to trimming and J lost 3 bases, with 9 bases between them. Looked up from germline, CDR1 is KGHSH and CDR2 is LQKENI. The CDR3 loop reads CASSPRGLDTEAFF. The CDR3 DNA reads TGTGCCAGCTCACCACGGGGGCTGGACACTGAAGCTTTCTTT.

V and J are TRBV6-5 and TRBJ1-1, with 8 nucleotides matching TRBD1. The V gene's germline CDR1 is MNHEY and CDR2 SVGAGI. V was pared by 3 bases and J by 1 base, with 1 base of the junction left unmatched. This CDR3 is 14 amino acids long. The chain's CDR3 is CASSYGTGNTEAFF. The CDR3 nucleotides read TGTGCCAGCAGTTATGGGACAGGGAACACTGAAGCTTTCTTT.

CDR3 residues: CAWRGLAPDTQYF. The CDR3 nucleotides read TGTGCCTGGAGGGGACTAGCGCCAGATACGCAGTATTTT. The chain uses TRBV30 and TRBJ2-3; 10 positions match TRBD2. This CDR3 region has 13 residues. Trimming took 3 bases from V and 4 from J; bases not matched to a gene: 1. CDR1 and CDR2 (germline): GTSNPN, SVGIG (reference sequence).

The rearrangement joins TRBV5-1 to TRBJ1-1; the D is unclear. The CDR3 has 14 residues. Germline-derived CDR1 and CDR2 are SGHRS and YFSETQ. Trimming removed 7 bases at V and 2 bases at J, with 15 bases between. CDR3 DNA: TGCGCCAGCGAGAGGACTGTCTTAAACACTGAAGCTTTCTTT. Translating it yields CASERTVLNTEAFF.

The CDR3 sequence: CAMKDRATGELFF. The CDR3 nucleotides are TGTGCCATGAAGGACAGAGCCACCGGGGAGCTGTTTTTT. V gene TRBV19 combines with J gene TRBJ2-2; D possibly corresponds to TRBD1 (6 bases). CDR3 length: 13 residues. From germline, CDR1 is LNHDA and CDR2 SQIVND (reference sequence). Trimming removed 10 bases at V and 4 bases at J, with 13 bases between.

The J gene is TRBJ1-2, the V gene TRBV7-6; D unclear. This CDR3 has 17 amino acids. Trimming removed 6 bases at V and 3 bases at J, with 23 bases between. Germline CDR1 is SGHVS and CDR2 is FNYEAQ. The CDR3 protein is CASSPFVGRETDYGYTF. The CDR3 DNA sequence: TGTGCCAGCAGTCCCTTCGTCGGTAGAGAAACGGACTATGGCTACACCTTC.

The chain employs TRBV7-2 and TRBJ2-5, with 10 bases fitting TRBD2. This CDR3 comprises 15 residues. CDR1 is SGHTA and CDR2 is FQGNSA in the germline V gene. J was trimmed by 3 bases and V by 1 base; bases with no gene match: 2. The CDR3 DNA is TGTGCCAGCAGCTTAGGAGCGGGGGGGAAAGAGACCCAGTACTTC. It yields the protein CASSLGAGGKETQYF.

The chain has TRBV5-1 and TRBJ2-7, with D possibly TRBD1 on 5 matching bases. V was pared by 1 base and J by 5 bases, with 10 bases between. The germline V gene encodes CDR1 SGHRS and CDR2 YFSETQ. The CDR3 totals 13 residues. The CDR3 loop reads CASSLKGLHEQYF. CDR3 bases: TGCGCCAGCAGCTTGAAGGGGCTCCACGAGCAGTACTTC.

This chain uses TRBV9 with TRBJ2-2; 8 nucleotides align to TRBD2. Germline CDR1 SGDLS, CDR2 YYNGEE. The V and J ends lost 0 bases and 5 bases, in that order; junction bases with no gene match: 6. The CDR3 consists of 16 residues. In nucleotides, the CDR3 is TGTGCCAGCAGCGTAGCGGGACTAGGGTTAACCGGGGAGCTGTTTTTT. It specifies CASSVAGLGLTGELFF.

The J gene is TRBJ2-3, the V gene TRBV18, with D uncertain. This CDR3 is built from 16 residues. V was shortened by 3 bases and J by 2 bases, with 15 bases between the two germline ends. Germline V CDR1 and CDR2: KGHSH, LQKENI. CDR3 in amino acids: CASSPWQKRLTDTQYF. The CDR3 coding sequence is TGTGCCAGCTCACCTTGGCAGAAGAGACTCACAGATACGCAGTATTTT. The whole variable domain, remainder taken from reference TRBV18 and TRBJ2-3, is NAGVMQNPRHLVRRRGQEARLRCSPMKGHSHVYWYRQLPEEGLKFMVYLQKENIIDESGMPKERFSAEFPKEGPSILRIQQVVRGDSAAYFCASSPWQKRLTDTQYFGPGTRLTVL.

The chain has TRBV6-1 and TRBJ2-1; 9 bases match TRBD2. The V and J ends lost 3 bases and 5 bases, in that order; junction bases with no gene match: 8. The CDR3 contains 16 residues. In germline, CDR1 is MNHNS, CDR2 SASEGT. The CDR3 sequence is CASSDFSGSANNEQFF. CDR3 nucleotides: TGTGCCAGCAGTGACTTTAGCGGGAGTGCAAACAATGAGCAGTTCTTC.

The V call is TRBV23-1, the J call TRBJ1-5; a possible D gene is TRBD1 (5 bases). TRBV23-1 is noted as an ORF with a role that remains uncertain. Trimming left V 8 bases short and J 0 bases short, with 29 bases between. CDR3 length equals 20 residues. DNA of the CDR3: TGCGCCAGCCCATCCAATGACAGCAGAACCCCCCCGAGTAGCAATCAGCCCCAGCATTTT. This sequence encodes CASPSNDSRTPPSSNQPQHF.